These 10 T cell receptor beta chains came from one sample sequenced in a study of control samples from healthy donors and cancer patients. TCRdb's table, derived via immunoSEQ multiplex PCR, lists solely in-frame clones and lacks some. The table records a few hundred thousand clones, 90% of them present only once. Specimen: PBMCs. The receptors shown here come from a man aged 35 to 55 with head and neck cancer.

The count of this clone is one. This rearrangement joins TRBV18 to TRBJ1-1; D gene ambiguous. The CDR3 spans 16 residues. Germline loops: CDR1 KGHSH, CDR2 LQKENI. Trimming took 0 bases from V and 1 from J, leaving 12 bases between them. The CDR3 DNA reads TGTGCCAGCTCACCACCCTCCCGAGTAACGAACACTGAAGCTTTCTTT. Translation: CASSPPSRVTNTEAFF.

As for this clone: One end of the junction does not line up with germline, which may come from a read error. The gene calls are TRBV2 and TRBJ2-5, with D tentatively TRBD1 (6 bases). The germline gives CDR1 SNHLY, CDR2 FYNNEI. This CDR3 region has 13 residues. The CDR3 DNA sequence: TGTGCCATTGCCACAGGGTCAACAGAGGCCCAGTACTTC. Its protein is CAIATGSTEAQYF.

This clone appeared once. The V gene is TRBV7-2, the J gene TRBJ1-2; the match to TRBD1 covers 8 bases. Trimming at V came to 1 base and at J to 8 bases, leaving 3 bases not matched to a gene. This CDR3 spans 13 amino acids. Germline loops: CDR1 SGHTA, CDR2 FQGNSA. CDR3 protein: CASSLGTGSGYTF. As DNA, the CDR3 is TGTGCCAGCAGCTTAGGGACAGGGAGCGGCTACACCTTC. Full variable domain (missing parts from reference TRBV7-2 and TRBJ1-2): GAGVSQSPSNKVTEKGKDVELRCDPISGHTALYWYRQSLGQGLEFLIYFQGNSAPDKSGLPSDRFSAERTGGSVSTLTIQRTQQEDSAVYLCASSLGTGSGYTFGSGTRLTVV.

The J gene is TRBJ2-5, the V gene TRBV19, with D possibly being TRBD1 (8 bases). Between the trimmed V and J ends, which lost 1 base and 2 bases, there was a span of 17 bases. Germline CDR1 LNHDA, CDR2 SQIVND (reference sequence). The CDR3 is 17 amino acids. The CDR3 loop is CASSIGVQGGDQETQYF. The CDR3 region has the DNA TGTGCCAGTAGTATAGGTGTACAGGGGGGGGATCAAGAGACCCAGTACTTC.

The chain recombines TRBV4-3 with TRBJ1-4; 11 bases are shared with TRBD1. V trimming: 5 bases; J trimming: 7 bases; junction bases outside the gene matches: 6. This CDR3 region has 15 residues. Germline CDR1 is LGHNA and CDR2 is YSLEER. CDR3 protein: CASSNTGTGGEKLFF. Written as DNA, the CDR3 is TGCGCCAGCAGCAATACCGGGACAGGGGGTGAAAAACTGTTTTTT.

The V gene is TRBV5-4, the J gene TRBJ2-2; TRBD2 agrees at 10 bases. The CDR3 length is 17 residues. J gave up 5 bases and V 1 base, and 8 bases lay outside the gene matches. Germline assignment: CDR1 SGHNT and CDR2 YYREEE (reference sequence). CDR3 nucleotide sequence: TGTGCCAGCAGCTTGAGGCTAGCGGGAGAGAGGACCGGGGAGCTGTTTTTT. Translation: CASSLRLAGERTGELFF.

Here the CDR3 reads CASSLARGNLGNTIYF. CDR3 DNA: TGTGCCAGCAGCTTAGCTAGGGGGAACCTCGGAAACACCATATATTTT. V is TRBV7-2 and J is TRBJ1-3; maybe TRBD1 (6 bases). Germline assignment: CDR1 SGHTA and CDR2 FQGNSA. V was cut by 0 bases and J by 4 bases, with 13 bases left in between. The CDR3 has 16 residues.

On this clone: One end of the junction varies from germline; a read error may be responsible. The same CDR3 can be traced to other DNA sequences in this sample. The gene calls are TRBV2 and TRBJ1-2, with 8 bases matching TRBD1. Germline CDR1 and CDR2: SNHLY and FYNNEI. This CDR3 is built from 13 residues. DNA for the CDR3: TGCGCCAGCAGTGAAGGGACAGGTGTTGGCTACACCTTC. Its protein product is CASSEGTGVGYTF.

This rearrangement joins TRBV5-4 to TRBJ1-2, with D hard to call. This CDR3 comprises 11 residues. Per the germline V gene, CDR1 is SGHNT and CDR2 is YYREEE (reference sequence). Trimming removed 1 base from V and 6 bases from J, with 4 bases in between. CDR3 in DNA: TGTGCCAGCAGCTTGTCGGATGGCTACACCTTC. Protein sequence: CASSLSDGYTF.

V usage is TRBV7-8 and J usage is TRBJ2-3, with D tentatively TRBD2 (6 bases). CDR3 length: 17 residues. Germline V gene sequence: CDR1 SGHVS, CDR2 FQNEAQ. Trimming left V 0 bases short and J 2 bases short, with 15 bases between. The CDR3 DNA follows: TGTGCCAGCAGCTTAGCTCCGACTAGTCGGATCACAGATACGCAGTATTTT. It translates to CASSLAPTSRITDTQYF.